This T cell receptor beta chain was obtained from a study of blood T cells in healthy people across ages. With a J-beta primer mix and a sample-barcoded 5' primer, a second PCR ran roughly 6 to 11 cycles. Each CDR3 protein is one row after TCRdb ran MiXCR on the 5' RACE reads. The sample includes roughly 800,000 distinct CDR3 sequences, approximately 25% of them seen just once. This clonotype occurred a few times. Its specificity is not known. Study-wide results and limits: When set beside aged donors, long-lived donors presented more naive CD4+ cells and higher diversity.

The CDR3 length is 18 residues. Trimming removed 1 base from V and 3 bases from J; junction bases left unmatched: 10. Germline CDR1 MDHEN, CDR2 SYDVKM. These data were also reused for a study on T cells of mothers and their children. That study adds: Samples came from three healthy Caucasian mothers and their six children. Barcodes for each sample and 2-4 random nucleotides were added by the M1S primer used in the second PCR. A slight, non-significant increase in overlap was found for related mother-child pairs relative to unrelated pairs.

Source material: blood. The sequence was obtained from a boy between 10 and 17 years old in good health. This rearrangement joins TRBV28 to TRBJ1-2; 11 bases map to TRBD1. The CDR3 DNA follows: TGTGCCAGCAGTTTATATAGGAGGACAGGGGGCCCTGACTATGGCTACACCTTC. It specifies CASSLYRRTGGPDYGYTF.